This passage covers 8 T cell receptor beta chains from one sample sequenced in a study of blood T cell repertoires in COVID-19. The method was immunoSEQ multiplex PCR; TCRdb's version includes in-frame clones alone and lacks a portion of them. The data contain hundreds of thousands of clones, around nine tenths of them singletons. Sequenced: PBMCs or T cells enriched from blood (not recorded which). These receptors all come from a woman between 45 and 60 years old who had recovered from COVID-19.

This CDR3 reads CASKLAVSYEQYF. In DNA form, the CDR3 reads TGTGCCAGCAAACTAGCGGTCTCCTACGAGCAGTACTTC. The genes are TRBV6-1 and TRBJ2-7; 8 bases fit TRBD2. CDR1 and CDR2 from the germline V gene are MNHNS and SASEGT. V lost 7 bases and J lost 0; bases outside the gene matches: 2. This CDR3 has 13 residues.

CDR3 bases: TGTGCCAGCAGCCCCCCGCCAGGGGAAAAACTAAAAAACTATGGCTACACCTTC. Amino acid sequence: CASSPPPGEKLKNYGYTF. This sequence joins TRBV3-1 (or the pseudogene TRBV3-2) and TRBJ1-2; D may be TRBD1 (6 bases). The CDR3 covers 18 residues. V lost 4 bases and J 2 bases, leaving 23 bases between the germline ends. Germline-derived CDR1 and CDR2 are LGHDT and YNNKEL (reference sequence).

The chain recombines TRBV5-4 with TRBJ1-2; D is perhaps TRBD1 (5 bases). Trimming took 4 bases from V and 7 from J, leaving 23 bases between them. Per the germline V gene, CDR1 is SGHNT and CDR2 is YYREEE (reference sequence). The CDR3 covers 16 residues. The CDR3 sequence is CASSTGGWRGAGGYTF. The CDR3 bases are TGTGCCAGCAGCACGGGGGGTTGGAGGGGAGCGGGTGGCTACACCTTC.

The chain links TRBV4-1 to TRBJ2-7, with 8 bases aligning to TRBD2. Germline assignment: CDR1 MGHRA and CDR2 YSYEKL. Trimming at V came to 4 bases and at J to 0 bases, leaving 8 bases not matched to a gene. The CDR3 runs 16 residues. The CDR3 spells CASSLGSGAFSYEQYF. DNA for the CDR3: TGCGCCAGCAGCCTAGGTAGCGGGGCCTTCTCCTACGAGCAGTACTTC.

This clone appeared once. V is TRBV10-3 and J is TRBJ1-2; 7 bases fit TRBD1. From germline, CDR1 is ENHRY and CDR2 SYGVKD. The CDR3 covers 14 residues. V gave up 1 base and J gave up 8 bases; unmatched junction bases: 7. Written as DNA, the CDR3 is TGTGCCATCAGTGAGTTAAGACAGGGCTGGGGCTACACCTTC. Translated, it gives CAISELRQGWGYTF.

This clone was seen more than once but under ten times. This rearrangement joins TRBV7-2 to TRBJ2-2; 8 nucleotides agree with TRBD1. Germline V lookup: CDR1 SGHTA, CDR2 FQGNSA. This CDR3 region has 15 residues. After removal of 5 bases from V and 6 bases from J, the junction contained 8 bases not matched to a gene. As DNA, the CDR3 is TGTGCCAGCAGCCAAAGGGACAGGTTCTCCGGGGAGCTGTTTTTT. Residues: CASSQRDRFSGELFF.

V gene TRBV9 combines with J gene TRBJ1-5; no definite D call. This CDR3 contains 14 residues. From germline, CDR1 is SGDLS and CDR2 YYNGEE. V was clipped by 2 bases and J by 0 bases, with 6 bases between them. The CDR3 nucleotides are TGTGCCAGCAGCGTCGGTCATAGCAATCAGCCCCAGCATTTT. It yields the protein CASSVGHSNQPQHF.

This clone occurred once. The junction does not match germline at one end; this may be a read error. V is TRBV7-3 and J is TRBJ2-7; possible D gene TRBD1, 6 bases. The germline CDR1 and CDR2 sequences are SGHTA and FQGTGA. The CDR3 is made up of 14 amino acids. Written as DNA, the CDR3 is TGTGCCAGCAGCTTAGAGAGGGGGTCCTTCGAGCAGTACTTC. Translated: CASSLERGSFEQYF.